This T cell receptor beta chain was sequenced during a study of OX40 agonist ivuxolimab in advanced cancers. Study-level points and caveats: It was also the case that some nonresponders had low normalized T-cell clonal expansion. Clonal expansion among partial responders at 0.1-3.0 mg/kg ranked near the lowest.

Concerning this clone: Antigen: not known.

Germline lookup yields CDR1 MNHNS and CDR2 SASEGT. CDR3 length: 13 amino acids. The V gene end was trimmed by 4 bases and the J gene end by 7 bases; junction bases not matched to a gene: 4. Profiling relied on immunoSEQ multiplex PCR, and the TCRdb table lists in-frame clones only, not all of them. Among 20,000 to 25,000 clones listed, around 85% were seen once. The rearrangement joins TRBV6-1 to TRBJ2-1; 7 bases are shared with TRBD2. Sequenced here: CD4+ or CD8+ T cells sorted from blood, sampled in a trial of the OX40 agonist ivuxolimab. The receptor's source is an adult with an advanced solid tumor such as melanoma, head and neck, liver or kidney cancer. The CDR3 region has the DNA TGTGCCAGCAGTGCGACTAGCTGGAATGAGCAGTTCTTC. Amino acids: CASSATSWNEQFF.